This entry is about one TCR beta chain. V shed 5 bases and J 2 bases; nucleotides not matched to a gene: 5. The length of the CDR3 is 14 residues. CDR1 and CDR2 (germline): GTSNPN, SVGIG (reference sequence). These data are taken from a study of control samples from healthy donors and cancer patients. The assay was immunoSEQ multiplex PCR, and TCRdb's table has in-frame clones only and misses some. The sample yields around 92,000 clones, 82% seen once. This sequence was found in a man between 60 and 70 years old in good health. V usage is TRBV30 and J usage is TRBJ2-7; 11 bases match TRBD1. Specimen: blood. The CDR3 nucleotides are TGTGCCTGGGGACAGGGGGCGCTGACCTACGAGCAGTACTTC. This translates into CAWGQGALTYEQYF.